The rows below give T cell receptor beta chains drawn from one sample of a study of T cell responses to AZD1222 COVID-19 vaccine. This table comes from immunoSEQ multiplex PCR, and its TCRdb copy is limited to in-frame clones, with some not included. In the table there are under 140,000 clones, around 80% of which are singletons. The source was peripheral blood, collected on day 0 of AZD1222 vaccination. These receptors were collected from an adult in good health. CDR3s include the opening cysteine and the closing phenylalanine or tryptophan. Each record gives: D gene, J gene, V gene, clone size, CDR3 DNA, CDR3 protein. The D gene is left open where the match is weak. Clone size is stated in some rows and not others, as once, few, many or a class when expanded.

>-|TRBJ2-6|TRBV16|once
TGTGCCAGCAGCCAACAGCCCCCTTCCGGGGCCAACGTCCTGACTTTC
CASSQQPPSGANVLTF
>-|TRBJ2-4|TRBV3-1/TRBV3-2|-
TGTGCCAGCAGCCTCCAGGGATCGGGGGCGGCCAAAAACATTCAGTACTTC
CASSLQGSGAAKNIQYF
>TRBD1|TRBJ2-7|TRBV5-4|few
TGTGCCAGCAGCCGGACCGGGACAGGGCCTTCGGCCGAGCAGTACTTC
CASSRTGTGPSAEQYF
>-|TRBJ2-7|TRBV7-8|-
TGTGCCAGCAGCCCAGGACGAGGGCAGTACTTC
CASSPGRGQYF
>TRBD1|TRBJ2-3|TRBV29-1|-
TGCAGCGTCTACGGGACAGCCGGCGTCACAGATACGCAGTATTTT
CSVYGTAGVTDTQYF
>TRBD1|TRBJ2-2|TRBV24-1|-
TGTGCCACCAGTGATCCTGGGACAGGGGGCACCGGGGAGCTGTTTTTT
CATSDPGTGGTGELFF
>-|TRBJ2-7|TRBV25-1|-
TGTGCCAGCAGTCTTTCGGGGAAATCCTACGAGCAGTACTTC
CASSLSGKSYEQYF
>-|TRBJ1-2|TRBV27|-
TGTGCCAGCAGTTTATCTCCCCAGCAGTTCGCTAACTATGGCTACACCTTC
CASSLSPQQFANYGYTF
>-|TRBJ2-1|TRBV7-2|-
TGTGCCAGCAGCTTAGTGTCGGGAGTGGTTTCCAATGAGCAGTTCTTC
CASSLVSGVVSNEQFF
>-|TRBJ1-4|TRBV6-2/TRBV6-3|-
TGTGCCAGCAGTTCCATCGTGGGAAAACTGTTTTTT
CASSSIVGKLFF
>-|TRBJ2-1|TRBV3-1/TRBV3-2|once
TGTGCCAGCAGCCAGGGGGACTTGCGGGGCAATGAGCAGTTCTTC
CASSQGDLRGNEQFF
>TRBD2|TRBJ2-2|TRBV2|-
TGTGCCAGCAGTGAACCCCCCGGACTAGCGGGAGGGCATAGCACCGGGGAGCTGTTTTTT
CASSEPPGLAGGHSTGELFF
>-|TRBJ2-7|TRBV3-1/TRBV3-2|few
TGTGCCAGCAGCCAAACGTGGCGAGTAGCGGAAAACTCCTACGAGCAGTACTTC
CASSQTWRVAENSYEQYF
>TRBD1|TRBJ1-2|TRBV30|-
TGTGCCTGGAGGGCCCCCGGGGACAGGCGATACTATGGCTACACCTTC
CAWRAPGDRRYYGYTF
>-|TRBJ1-6|TRBV7-9|-
TGTGCCAGCAGCCGGGGGAGTTCACCCCTCCACTTT
CASSRGSSPLHF
>-|TRBJ2-3|TRBV11-2|-
TGTGCCAGCAGCTTAGATGGGCCGGGGACCACAGATACGCAGTATTTT
CASSLDGPGTTDTQYF
>-|TRBJ2-1|TRBV21-1|-
TGTGCCAGCAGATTAATAATGGGCAGGGTTACCTACAATGAGCAGTTCTTC
CASRLIMGRVTYNEQFF
>TRBD2|TRBJ2-2|TRBV11-3|-
TGTGCCAGCAGCTTAGGCGGGAGCACCGGGGAGCTGTTTTTT
CASSLGGSTGELFF
>-|TRBJ1-1|TRBV2|-
TGTGCCAGCTTTACCGGGTTTATCACTGAAGCTTTCTTT
CASFTGFITEAFF
>TRBD2|TRBJ2-5|TRBV7-2|-
TGTGCCAGCAGCTTAGAAGGCCTAGCGGGATTAGAGACCCAGTACTTC
CASSLEGLAGLETQYF
>-|TRBJ1-4|TRBV30|-
TGTGCCTGGAGTGTCGGGGACAAGGGGAAACTGTTTTTT
CAWSVGDKGKLFF
>-|TRBJ1-2|TRBV30|-
TGTGCCTGGAGTGTACTGTGGCGCTACACCTTC
CAWSVLWRYTF
>TRBD1|TRBJ1-2|TRBV10-3|-
TGTGCCATCAGCGGGGTGGGGACAGGGGAAACTAACTATGGCTACACCTTC
CAISGVGTGETNYGYTF
>-|TRBJ2-5|TRBV16|medium-sized
TGTGCCAGCAGCCAGCCCTCTGGATCGACCCAGTACTTC
CASSQPSGSTQYF
>-|TRBJ1-4|TRBV6-5|-
TGTGCCAGCAGGGATACAGGGTGGAGTGAAAAACTGTTTTTT
CASRDTGWSEKLFF
>-|TRBJ2-7|TRBV19|few
TGTGCCAGTAGTATAGGAGGCTCCGAGCAGTACTTC
CASSIGGSEQYF
>-|TRBJ1-6|TRBV6-5|once
TGTGCCAGCAGTTACGGGGATTCACCCCTCCACTTT
CASSYGDSPLHF
>-|TRBJ2-6|TRBV19|-
TGTGCCAGTAGCCCCGGGACGTTCTCTGGGGCCAACGTCCTGACTTTC
CASSPGTFSGANVLTF
>-|TRBJ2-3|TRBV6-4|-
TGTGCCAGCAGTGACTCAATAGCGGAGTGCACAGATACGCAGTATTTT
CASSDSIAECTDTQYF
>-|TRBJ1-2|TRBV28|-
TGTGCCAGCAGTTTATACGGGCAGGGTAATAACTATGGCTACACCTTC
CASSLYGQGNNYGYTF
>TRBD1|TRBJ1-6|TRBV6-2/TRBV6-3|few
TGTGCCAGCAGTTACTGGACAGGGGCTTCACCCCTCCACTTT
CASSYWTGASPLHF